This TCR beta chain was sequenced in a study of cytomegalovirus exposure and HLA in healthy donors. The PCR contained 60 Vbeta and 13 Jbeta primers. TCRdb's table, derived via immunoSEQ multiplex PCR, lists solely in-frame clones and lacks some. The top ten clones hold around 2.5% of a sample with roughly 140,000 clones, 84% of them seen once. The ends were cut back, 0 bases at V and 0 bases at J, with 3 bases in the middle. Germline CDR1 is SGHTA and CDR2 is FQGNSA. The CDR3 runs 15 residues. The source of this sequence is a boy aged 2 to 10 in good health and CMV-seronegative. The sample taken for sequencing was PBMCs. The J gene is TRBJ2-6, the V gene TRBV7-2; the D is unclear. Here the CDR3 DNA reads TGTGCCAGCAGCTTAGCCAGCTCTGGGGCCAACGTCCTGACTTTC. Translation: CASSLASSGANVLTF. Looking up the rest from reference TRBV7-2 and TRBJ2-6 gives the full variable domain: GAGVSQSPSNKVTEKGKDVELRCDPISGHTALYWYRQSLGQGLEFLIYFQGNSAPDKSGLPSDRFSAERTGGSVSTLTIQRTQQEDSAVYLCASSLASSGANVLTFGAGSRLTVL.